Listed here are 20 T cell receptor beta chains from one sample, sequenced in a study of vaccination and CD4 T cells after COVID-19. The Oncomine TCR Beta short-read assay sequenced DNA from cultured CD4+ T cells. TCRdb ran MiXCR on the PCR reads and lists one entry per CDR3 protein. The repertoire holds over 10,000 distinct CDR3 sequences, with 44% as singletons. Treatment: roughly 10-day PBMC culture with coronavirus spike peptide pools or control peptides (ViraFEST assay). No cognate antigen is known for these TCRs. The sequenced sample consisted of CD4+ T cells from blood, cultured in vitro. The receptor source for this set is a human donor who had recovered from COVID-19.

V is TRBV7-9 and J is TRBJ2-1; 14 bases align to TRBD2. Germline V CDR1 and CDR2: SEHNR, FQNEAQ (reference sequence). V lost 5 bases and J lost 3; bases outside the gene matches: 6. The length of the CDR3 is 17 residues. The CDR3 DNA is TGTGCCAGCAGCCCCGGGACTAGCGGGAGATTCTACAATGAGCAGTTCTTC. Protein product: CASSPGTSGRFYNEQFF.

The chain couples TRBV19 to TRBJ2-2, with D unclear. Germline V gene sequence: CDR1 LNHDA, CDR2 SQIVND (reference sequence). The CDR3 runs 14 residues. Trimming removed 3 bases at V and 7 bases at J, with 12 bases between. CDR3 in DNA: TGTGCCAGTAGTATGATGATAGCTGGCGGGGAGCTGTTTTTT. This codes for CASSMMIAGGELFF. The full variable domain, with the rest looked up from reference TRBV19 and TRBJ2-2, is DGGITQSPKYLFRKEGQNVTLSCEQNLNHDAMYWYRQDPGQGLRLIYYSQIVNDFQKGDIAEGYSVSREKKESFPLTVTSAQKNPTAFYLCASSMMIAGGELFFGEGSRLTVL.

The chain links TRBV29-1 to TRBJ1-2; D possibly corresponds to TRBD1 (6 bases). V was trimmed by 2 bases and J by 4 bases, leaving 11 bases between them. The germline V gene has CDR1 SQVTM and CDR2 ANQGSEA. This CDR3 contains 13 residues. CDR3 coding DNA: TGCAGCGTTGAATCGGGGGGCGCCTATGGCTACACCTTC. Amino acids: CSVESGGAYGYTF. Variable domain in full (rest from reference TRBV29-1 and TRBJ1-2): SAVISQKPSRDICQRGTSLTIQCQVDSQVTMMFWYRQQPGQSLTLIATANQGSEATYESGFVIDKFPISRPNLTFSTLTVSNMSPEDSSIYLCSVESGGAYGYTFGSGTRLTVV.

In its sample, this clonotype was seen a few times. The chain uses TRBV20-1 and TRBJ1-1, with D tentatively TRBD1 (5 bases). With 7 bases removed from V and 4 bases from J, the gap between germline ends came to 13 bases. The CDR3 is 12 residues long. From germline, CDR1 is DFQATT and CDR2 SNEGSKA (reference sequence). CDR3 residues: CSVNPGPTEAFF. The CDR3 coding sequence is TGCAGTGTCAACCCAGGGCCCACTGAAGCTTTCTTT.

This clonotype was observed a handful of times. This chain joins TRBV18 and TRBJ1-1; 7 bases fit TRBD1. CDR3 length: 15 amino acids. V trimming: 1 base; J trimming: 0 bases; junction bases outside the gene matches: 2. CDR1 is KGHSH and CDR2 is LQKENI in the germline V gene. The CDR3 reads CASSPQGGLNTEAFF. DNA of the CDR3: TGTGCCAGCTCACCACAAGGGGGCCTGAACACTGAAGCTTTCTTT.

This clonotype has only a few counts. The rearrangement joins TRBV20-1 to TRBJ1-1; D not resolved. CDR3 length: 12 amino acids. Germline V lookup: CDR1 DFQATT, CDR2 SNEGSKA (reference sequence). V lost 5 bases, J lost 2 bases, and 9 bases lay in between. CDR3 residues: CSALRQNTEAFF. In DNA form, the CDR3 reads TGCAGTGCTTTGAGACAAAACACTGAAGCTTTCTTT.

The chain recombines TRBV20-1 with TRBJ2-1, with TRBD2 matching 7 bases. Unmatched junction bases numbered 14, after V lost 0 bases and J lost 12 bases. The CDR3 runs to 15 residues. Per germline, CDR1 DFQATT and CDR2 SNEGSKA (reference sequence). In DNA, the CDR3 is TGCAGTGCTAGAGATGGGGGGGACCGGTGGCGTGGGCAGTTCTTC. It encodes CSARDGGDRWRGQFF.

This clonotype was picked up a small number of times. CDR3 sequence reads: CASNPQETYGYTF. The DNA of the CDR3 is TGTGCCAGCAACCCACAGGAGACCTATGGCTACACCTTC. The chain carries TRBV5-3 and TRBJ1-2; TRBD1 might be the D (5 bases). TRBV5-3 is an ORF, with its function uncertain. This CDR3 is built from 13 residues. Trimming took 8 bases from V and 4 from J, leaving 15 bases between them.

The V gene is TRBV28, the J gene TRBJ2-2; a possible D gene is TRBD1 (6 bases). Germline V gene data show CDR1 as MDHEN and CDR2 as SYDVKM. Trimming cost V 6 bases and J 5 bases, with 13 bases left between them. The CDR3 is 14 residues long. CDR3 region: CASSQGQLTGELFF. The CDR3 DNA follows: TGTGCCAGCAGCCAAGGACAGCTTACCGGGGAGCTGTTTTTT.

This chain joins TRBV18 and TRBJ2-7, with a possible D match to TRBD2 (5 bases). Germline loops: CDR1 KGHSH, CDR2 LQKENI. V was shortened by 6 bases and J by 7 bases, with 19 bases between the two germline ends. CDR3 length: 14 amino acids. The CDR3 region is CASSPDSSLVEQYF. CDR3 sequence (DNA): TGTGCCAGCTCTCCTGACTCCTCACTAGTGGAGCAGTACTTC. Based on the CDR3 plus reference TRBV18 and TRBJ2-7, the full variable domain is NAGVMQNPRHLVRRRGQEARLRCSPMKGHSHVYWYRQLPEEGLKFMVYLQKENIIDESGMPKERFSAEFPKEGPSILRIQQVVRGDSAAYFCASSPDSSLVEQYFGPGTRLTVT.

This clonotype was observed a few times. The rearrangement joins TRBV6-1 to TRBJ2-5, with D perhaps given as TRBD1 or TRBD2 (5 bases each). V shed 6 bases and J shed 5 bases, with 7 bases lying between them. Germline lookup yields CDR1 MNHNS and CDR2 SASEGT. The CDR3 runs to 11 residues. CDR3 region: CASSWGETQYF. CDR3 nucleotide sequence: TGTGCCAGCAGCTGGGGGGAGACCCAGTACTTC.

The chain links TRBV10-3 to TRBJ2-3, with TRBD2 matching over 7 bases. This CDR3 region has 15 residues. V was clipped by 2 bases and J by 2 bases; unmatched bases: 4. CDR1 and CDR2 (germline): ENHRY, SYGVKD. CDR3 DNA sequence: TGTGCCATCAGTGAGAGCGGGGTGACCACAGATACGCAGTATTTT. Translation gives CAISESGVTTDTQYF.

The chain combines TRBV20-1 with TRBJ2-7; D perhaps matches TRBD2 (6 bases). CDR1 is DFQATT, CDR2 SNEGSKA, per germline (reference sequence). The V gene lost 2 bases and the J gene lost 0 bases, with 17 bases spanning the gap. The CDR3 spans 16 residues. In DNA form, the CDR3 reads TGCAGTGCTAGATTAACCGGGAGCTGGGACTCCTACGAGCAGTACTTC. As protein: CSARLTGSWDSYEQYF.

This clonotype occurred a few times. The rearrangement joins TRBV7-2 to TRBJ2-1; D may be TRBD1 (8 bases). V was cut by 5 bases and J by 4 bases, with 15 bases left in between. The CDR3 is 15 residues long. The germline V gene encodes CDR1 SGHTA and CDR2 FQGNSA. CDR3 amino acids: CASSTGGGDYNEQFF. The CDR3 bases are TGTGCCAGCAGCACAGGGGGAGGGGATTACAATGAGCAGTTCTTC.

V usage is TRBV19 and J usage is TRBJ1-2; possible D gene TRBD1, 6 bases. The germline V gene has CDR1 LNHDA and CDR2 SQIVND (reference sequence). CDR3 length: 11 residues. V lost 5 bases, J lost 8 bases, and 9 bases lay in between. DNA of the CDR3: TGTGCCAGTAGTTACAGGGAAGGCTACACCTTC. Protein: CASSYREGYTF.

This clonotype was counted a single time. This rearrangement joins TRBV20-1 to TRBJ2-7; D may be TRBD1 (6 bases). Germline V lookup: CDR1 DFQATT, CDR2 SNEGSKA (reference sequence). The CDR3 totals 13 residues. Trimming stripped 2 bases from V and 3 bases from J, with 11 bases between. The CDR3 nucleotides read TGCAGTGCTAGAATCGGACAGCTCTACGAGCAGTACTTC. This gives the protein CSARIGQLYEQYF.

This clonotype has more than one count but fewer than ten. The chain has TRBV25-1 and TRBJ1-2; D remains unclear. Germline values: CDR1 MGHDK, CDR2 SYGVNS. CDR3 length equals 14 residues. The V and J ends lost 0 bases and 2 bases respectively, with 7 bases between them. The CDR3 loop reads CASSEYGKNYGYTF. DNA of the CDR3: TGTGCCAGCAGTGAATATGGCAAGAACTATGGCTACACCTTC.

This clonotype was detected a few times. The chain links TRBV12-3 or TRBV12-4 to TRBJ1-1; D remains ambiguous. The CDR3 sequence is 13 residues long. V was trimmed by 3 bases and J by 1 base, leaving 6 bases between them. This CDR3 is CASSFTQNTEAFF. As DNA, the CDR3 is TGTGCCAGCAGTTTTACGCAGAACACTGAAGCTTTCTTT.

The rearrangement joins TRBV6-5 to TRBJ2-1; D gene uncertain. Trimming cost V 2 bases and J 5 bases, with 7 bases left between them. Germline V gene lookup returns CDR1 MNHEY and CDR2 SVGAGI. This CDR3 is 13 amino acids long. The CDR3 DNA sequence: TGTGCCAGCAGTTACCAGCTTAACAATGAGCAGTTCTTC. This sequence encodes CASSYQLNNEQFF.

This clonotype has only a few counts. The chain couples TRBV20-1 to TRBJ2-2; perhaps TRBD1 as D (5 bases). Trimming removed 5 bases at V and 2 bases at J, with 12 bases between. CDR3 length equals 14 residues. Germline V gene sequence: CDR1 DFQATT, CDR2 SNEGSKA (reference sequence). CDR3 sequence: CSAGAGGNTGELFF. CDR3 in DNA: TGCAGTGCTGGGGCTGGCGGAAACACCGGGGAGCTGTTTTTT.